These 18 T cell receptor beta chains originate from one sample sequenced in a study of beta chain features in type 1 diabetes. Reverse transcribing all isolated RNA meant expressed TCRB transcripts were sequenced. Sequenced by immunoSEQ multiplex PCR; TCRdb stores in-frame clones only, minus some. The sample has about 900,000 clones, roughly a sixth seen once. Source material: naive CD4+ T cells from blood. The receptors originated from a woman between 18 and 29 years old in good health.

The chain employs TRBV29-1 and TRBJ1-5; TRBD1 might be the D (5 bases). Per germline, CDR1 SQVTM and CDR2 ANQGSEA. V lost 7 bases, J lost 4 bases, and 14 bases lay in between. The CDR3 consists of 13 residues. In DNA, the CDR3 is TGCAGCGGATCGCAGGGTCGTAATCAGCCCCAGCATTTT. The encoded protein is CSGSQGRNQPQHF.

This clone has just a few counts. The chain employs TRBV21-1 and TRBJ2-2; the DNA was not compared with TRBD2, the D call given in the table. TRBV21-1 counts as a pseudogene. CDR3 length: 16 amino acids. The CDR3 DNA sequence: TGTGCCAGCAGATTTCTTAGCGGGAAGAACACCGGGGAGCTGTTTTTT. This gives the protein CASRFLSGKNTGELFF.

This clone has more than one count but fewer than ten. The V call is TRBV7-2, the J call TRBJ2-7, with D perhaps matching TRBD1 or TRBD2 (5 bases each). CDR1 and CDR2 from the germline V gene are SGHTA and FQGNSA. The germline V and J ends were trimmed by 4 bases and 4 bases, with 17 bases remaining between them. The CDR3 contains 15 residues. This CDR3 reads CASSSSGTGPYEQYF. Written as DNA, the CDR3 is TGTGCCAGCAGCTCCTCCGGGACGGGACCATACGAGCAGTACTTC.

V gene TRBV21-1 combines with J gene TRBJ2-1; TRBD1 is taken as the D call from the table, unchecked against the DNA. TRBV21-1 is flagged as a pseudogene. This CDR3 region has 17 residues. This CDR3 is CASSKGGEDRGEDEQFF. The CDR3 bases are TGTGCCAGCAGCAAAGGTGGGGAGGACAGGGGGGAGGATGAGCAGTTCTTC.

This clone occurred a few times. The chain links TRBV7-6 to TRBJ1-4; no reliable D call. Germline V lookup: CDR1 SGHVS, CDR2 FNYEAQ. V lost 2 bases, J lost 0 bases, and 4 bases lay in between. CDR3 length equals 14 residues. The CDR3 sequence is CASSLHPTNEKLFF. The CDR3 region has the DNA TGTGCCAGCAGCTTACACCCAACTAATGAAAAACTGTTTTTT.

The chain combines TRBV27 with TRBJ2-1; the match to TRBD2 covers 7 bases. J lost 4 bases, V lost 3 bases, and 12 bases had no gene match. The germline V gene has CDR1 MNHEY and CDR2 SMNVEV (reference sequence). The CDR3 has 17 amino acids. The CDR3 here is CASSFLPTGGAYNEQFF. The DNA of the CDR3 is TGTGCCAGCAGTTTCCTCCCTACGGGAGGTGCTTACAATGAGCAGTTCTTC.

The rearrangement links TRBV18 to TRBJ2-4, with D maybe TRBD1 (5 bases). The CDR3 sequence is 15 residues long. From germline, CDR1 is KGHSH and CDR2 LQKENI. Deletions cut 1 base from V and 3 bases from J, with 10 bases between. This CDR3 is CASSPQGFVKNIQYF. The CDR3 DNA follows: TGTGCCAGCTCACCACAGGGGTTCGTCAAAAACATTCAGTACTTC.

This clone turned up a few times. V gene TRBV2 combines with J gene TRBJ2-1; 7 bases match TRBD1. The CDR3 contains 14 residues. Germline V lookup: CDR1 SNHLY, CDR2 FYNNEI. V lost 0 bases and J lost 10; bases outside the gene matches: 6. CDR3 sequence reads: CASSEADRVLEQFF. The CDR3 DNA follows: TGTGCCAGCAGTGAAGCAGACAGGGTTTTGGAGCAGTTCTTC.

This chain connects TRBV14 to TRBJ2-7; D not resolved. This CDR3 contains 15 residues. Germline V CDR1 and CDR2: SGHDN, FVKESK. V was pared by 1 base and J by 1 base, with 11 bases between. This CDR3 reads CASSQGWDLSYEQYF. CDR3 DNA sequence: TGTGCCAGCAGCCAAGGCTGGGATCTATCCTACGAGCAGTACTTC. The whole variable domain, filled in from reference TRBV14 and TRBJ2-7, reads EAGVTQFPSHSVIEKGQTVTLRCDPISGHDNLYWYRRVMGKEIKFLLHFVKESKQDESGMPNNRFLAERTGGTYSTLKVQPAELEDSGVYFCASSQGWDLSYEQYFGPGTRLTVT.

The V call is TRBV19, the J call TRBJ1-1, with 9 nucleotides matching TRBD1. The CDR3 totals 13 residues. V gave up 4 bases and J gave up 8 bases; unmatched junction bases: 5. Germline values: CDR1 LNHDA, CDR2 SQIVND (reference sequence). In DNA, the CDR3 is TGTGCCAGTAGTACAACAGGGGGCCGAGAAGCTTTCTTT. It yields the protein CASSTTGGREAFF.

This chain links TRBV25-1 with TRBJ1-4; unclear D gene. Per the germline V gene, CDR1 is MGHDK and CDR2 is SYGVNS. The CDR3 has 13 residues. V lost 4 bases, J lost 4 bases, and 7 bases lay in between. The CDR3 coding sequence is TGTGCCAGCAGTGTGGGAAGTAATGAAAAACTGTTTTTT. Protein sequence: CASSVGSNEKLFF.

The chain couples TRBV5-1 to TRBJ2-1, with D possibly matching TRBD1 (5 bases). Trimming left V 0 bases short and J 6 bases short, with 19 bases between. Germline CDR1 reads SGHRS; CDR2 reads YFSETQ. CDR3 length: 17 residues. The CDR3 sequence is CASSLAVQGAGVNEQFF. The CDR3 DNA sequence: TGCGCCAGCAGCTTGGCCGTCCAGGGTGCTGGCGTCAATGAGCAGTTCTTC.

In its sample, this clone was seen a few times. V is TRBV5-4 and J is TRBJ1-2; 10 nucleotides match TRBD1. V dropped 0 bases and J dropped 2; count of bases not matched to a gene: 1. The CDR3 is made up of 15 amino acids. CDR1 is SGHNT, CDR2 YYREEE, per germline (reference sequence). The DNA of the CDR3 is TGTGCCAGCAGCTTGGGGACAGGGGGGAACTATGGCTACACCTTC. Encoded protein: CASSLGTGGNYGYTF. Variable domain in full (rest from reference TRBV5-4 and TRBJ1-2): ETGVTQSPTHLIKTRGQQVTLRCSSQSGHNTVSWYQQALGQGPQFIFQYYREEENGRGNFPPRFSGLQFPNYSSELNVNALELDDSALYLCASSLGTGGNYGYTFGSGTRLTVV.

The V gene is TRBV25-1, the J gene TRBJ2-7, with D unresolved. Trimming left V 4 bases short and J 3 bases short, with 7 bases between. The CDR3 consists of 12 residues. The germline V gene encodes CDR1 MGHDK and CDR2 SYGVNS. Written as DNA, the CDR3 is TGTGCCAGCAGTGGCTCCCTCTACGAGCAGTACTTC. Encoded protein: CASSGSLYEQYF.

The chain joins TRBV7-9 to TRBJ2-1; 14 nucleotides agree with TRBD2. The V and J ends lost 4 bases and 7 bases, in that order; junction bases with no gene match: 9. From germline, CDR1 is SEHNR and CDR2 FQNEAQ (reference sequence). This CDR3 has 17 amino acids. Here the CDR3 DNA reads TGTGCCAGCAGCTCCAGACTAGCGGGAGGGCCGAAGAATGAGCAGTTCTTC. This encodes CASSSRLAGGPKNEQFF.

This clone has a handful of counts. This sequence joins TRBV11-1 and TRBJ2-3; D is ambiguous. V lost 1 base to trimming and J lost 4 bases, with 3 bases between them. This CDR3 contains 12 residues. The germline CDR1 and CDR2 sequences are SGHAT and FQDESV (reference sequence). The chain's CDR3 is CASSLDSDTQYF. The CDR3 bases are TGTGCCAGCAGCTTAGACTCAGATACGCAGTATTTT.

The chain links TRBV20-1 to TRBJ1-2; TRBD1 agrees at 7 bases. This CDR3 has 11 amino acids. Trimming removed 6 bases from V and 8 bases from J; junction bases left unmatched: 6. Looked up from germline, CDR1 is DFQATT and CDR2 is SNEGSKA (reference sequence). Here the CDR3 DNA reads TGCAGTGCCCCGACAGGGAAAGGCTACACCTTC. Its protein is CSAPTGKGYTF.

This clone was seen a handful of times. The chain joins TRBV11-2 to TRBJ2-2, with D tentatively TRBD1 (6 bases). Germline V lookup: CDR1 SGHAT, CDR2 FQNNGV. Deletions cut 5 bases from V and 4 bases from J, with 17 bases between. This CDR3 has 16 residues. In nucleotides, the CDR3 is TGTGCCAGCAGCGATATCACTTGGACAGCCACCGGGGAGCTGTTTTTT. This codes for CASSDITWTATGELFF.